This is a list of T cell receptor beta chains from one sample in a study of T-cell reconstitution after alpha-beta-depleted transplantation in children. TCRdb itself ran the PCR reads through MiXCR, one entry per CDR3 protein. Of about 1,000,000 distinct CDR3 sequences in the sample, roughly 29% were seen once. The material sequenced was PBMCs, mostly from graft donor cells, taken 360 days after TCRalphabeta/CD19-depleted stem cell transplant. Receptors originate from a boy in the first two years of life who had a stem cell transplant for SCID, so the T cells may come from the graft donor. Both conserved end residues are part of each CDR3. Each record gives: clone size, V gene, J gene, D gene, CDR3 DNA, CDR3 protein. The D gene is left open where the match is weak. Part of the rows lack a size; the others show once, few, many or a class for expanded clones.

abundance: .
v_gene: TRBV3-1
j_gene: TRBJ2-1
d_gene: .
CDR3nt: TGTGCCAGCAGCCAAGATACTAATTACAATGAGCAGTTCTTC
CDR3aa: CASSQDTNYNEQFF

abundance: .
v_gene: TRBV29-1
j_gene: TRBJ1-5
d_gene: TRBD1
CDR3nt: TGCAGCGTCGGACAGGCGAGCAATCAGCCCCAGCATTTT
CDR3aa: CSVGQASNQPQHF

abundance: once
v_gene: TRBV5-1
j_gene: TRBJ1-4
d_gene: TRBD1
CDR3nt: TGCGCCAGCAGCTACGACGGGACAGGGACCCCTAATGAAAAACTGTTTTTT
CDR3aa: CASSYDGTGTPNEKLFF

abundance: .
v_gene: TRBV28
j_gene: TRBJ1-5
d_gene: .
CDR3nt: TGTGCCAGCAAGGGGGGAACAAATAGCAATCAGCCCCAGCATTTT
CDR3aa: CASKGGTNSNQPQHF

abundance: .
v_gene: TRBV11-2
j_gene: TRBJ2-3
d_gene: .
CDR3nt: TGTGCCAGCAGCTTAGGGGCATATAGCACAGATACGCAGTATTTT
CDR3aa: CASSLGAYSTDTQYF

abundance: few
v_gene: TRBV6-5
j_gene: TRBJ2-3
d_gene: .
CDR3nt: TGTGCCAGCAGTTACTCCCGAGGCAGGGCAGATACGCAGTATTTT
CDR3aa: CASSYSRGRADTQYF

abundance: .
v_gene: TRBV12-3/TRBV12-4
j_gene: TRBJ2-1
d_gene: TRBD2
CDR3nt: TGTGCCAGCATAGCGTCGGGGGGGTCCTACAATGAGCAGTTCTTC
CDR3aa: CASIASGGSYNEQFF

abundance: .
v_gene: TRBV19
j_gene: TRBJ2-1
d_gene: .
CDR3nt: TGTGCCAGTAGTATCAGGACAGCCCGGAGAAATGAGCAGTTCTTC
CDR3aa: CASSIRTARRNEQFF

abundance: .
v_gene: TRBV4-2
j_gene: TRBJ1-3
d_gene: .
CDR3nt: TGTGCCAGCAGCCAAGATCCCGGGGCTGGAAACACCATATATTTT
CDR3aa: CASSQDPGAGNTIYF

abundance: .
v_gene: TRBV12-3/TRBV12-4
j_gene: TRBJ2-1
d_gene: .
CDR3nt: TGTGCCAGCAGCCCGTGGAACAGAAGGGTCTACAATGAGCAGTTCTTC
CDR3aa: CASSPWNRRVYNEQFF

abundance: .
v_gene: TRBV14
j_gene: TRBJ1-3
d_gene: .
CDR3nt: TGTGCCAGCAGCCAAGCTTTGGGTCGTACTGGAAACACCATATATTTT
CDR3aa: CASSQALGRTGNTIYF

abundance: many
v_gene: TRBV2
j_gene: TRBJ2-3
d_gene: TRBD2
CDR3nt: TGTGCCAGCAGGATAGCGGGGGGGCCGAATACGCAGTATTTT
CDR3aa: CASRIAGGPNTQYF

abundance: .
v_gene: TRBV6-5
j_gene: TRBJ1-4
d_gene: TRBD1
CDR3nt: TGTGCCAGCAGTTACTCGGGGACAGTGGCTGAAAAACTGTTTTTT
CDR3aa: CASSYSGTVAEKLFF

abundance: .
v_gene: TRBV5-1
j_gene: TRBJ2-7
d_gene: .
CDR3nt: TGCGCCAGCAGCTTTATCTCAGGGGCGTCCTACGAGCAGTACTTC
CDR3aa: CASSFISGASYEQYF

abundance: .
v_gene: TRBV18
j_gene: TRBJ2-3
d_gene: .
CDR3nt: TGTGCCAGCTCACCACTAAATAGTCCGCAACAGACAGATACGCAGTATTTT
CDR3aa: CASSPLNSPQQTDTQYF

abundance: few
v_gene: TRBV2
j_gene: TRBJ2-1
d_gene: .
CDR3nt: TGTGCCAGCAGTGAAGCCCGTGGGTGGAGCTCCTACAATGAGCAGTTCTTC
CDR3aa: CASSEARGWSSYNEQFF

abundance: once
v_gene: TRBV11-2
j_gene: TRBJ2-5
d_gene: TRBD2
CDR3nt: TGTGCCAGCAGCTTACTTGGGCGGGGGGGCAGAGAGACCCAGTACTTC
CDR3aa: CASSLLGRGGRETQYF

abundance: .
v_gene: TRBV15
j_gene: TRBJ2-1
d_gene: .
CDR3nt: TGTGCCACCAGCAGAGAGCAGTACTTCAATGAGCAGTTCTTC
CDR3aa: CATSREQYFNEQFF

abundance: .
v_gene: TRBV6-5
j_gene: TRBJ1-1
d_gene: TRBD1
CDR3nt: TGTGCCAGCAGTTCGACAGGGGAGTACACTGAAGCTTTCTTT
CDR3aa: CASSSTGEYTEAFF

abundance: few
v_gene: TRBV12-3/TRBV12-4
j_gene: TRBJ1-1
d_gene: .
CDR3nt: TGTGCCAGCAGTTTAAGGACTGGAGCTTTCTTT
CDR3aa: CASSLRTGAFF

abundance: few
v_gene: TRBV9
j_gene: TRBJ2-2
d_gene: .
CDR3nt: TGTGCCAGCAGCGTAGAGGTGGGGTTGAACACCGGGGAGCTGTTTTTT
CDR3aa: CASSVEVGLNTGELFF

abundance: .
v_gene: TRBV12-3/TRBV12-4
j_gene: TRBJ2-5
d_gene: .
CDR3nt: TGTGCCAGCAGTTTAACGCAGGGGGAGGCCCAGTACTTC
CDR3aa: CASSLTQGEAQYF

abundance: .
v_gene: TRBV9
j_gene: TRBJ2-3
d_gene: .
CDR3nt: TGTGCCAGCAGCGTAGCTACCCTAATACCTTTCACAGATACGCAGTATTTT
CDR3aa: CASSVATLIPFTDTQYF

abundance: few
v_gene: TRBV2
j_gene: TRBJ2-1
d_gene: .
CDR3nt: TGTGCCAGCAGTGACCGGTTGTACATGTACAATGAGCAGTTCTTC
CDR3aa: CASSDRLYMYNEQFF

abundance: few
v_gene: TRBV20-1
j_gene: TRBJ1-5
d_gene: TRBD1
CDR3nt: TGCAGTGCTAGTCAAGGGACAGGGGGCGGGCCCCAGCATTTT
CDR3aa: CSASQGTGGGPQHF

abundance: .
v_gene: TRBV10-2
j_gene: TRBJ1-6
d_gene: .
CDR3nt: TGCGCCACCCGGGCCATGGATAATTCACCCCTCCACTTT
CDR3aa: CATRAMDNSPLHF

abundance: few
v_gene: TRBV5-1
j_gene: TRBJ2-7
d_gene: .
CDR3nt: TGCGCCAGCAGAAGGGCCGAGCAGTACTTC
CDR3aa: CASRRAEQYF

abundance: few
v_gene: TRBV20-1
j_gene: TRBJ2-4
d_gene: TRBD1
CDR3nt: TGCAGTGGATGGGACAGGGCAAAAAACATTCAGTACTTC
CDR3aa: CSGWDRAKNIQYF

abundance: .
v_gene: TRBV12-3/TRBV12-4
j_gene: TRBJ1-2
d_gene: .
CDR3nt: TGTGCCAGCAGTTTAGTACAGGGAGTAGGCTATGGCTACACCTTC
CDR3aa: CASSLVQGVGYGYTF

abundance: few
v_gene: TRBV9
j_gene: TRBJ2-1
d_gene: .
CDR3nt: TGTGCCAGCAGCGCACGGGGGGCCTCCTACAATGAGCAGTTCTTC
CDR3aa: CASSARGASYNEQFF

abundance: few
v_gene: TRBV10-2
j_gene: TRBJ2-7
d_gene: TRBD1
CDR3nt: TGCGCCAGCAGTGAAATTATCAGAGGTAGACAGGGGTTCTCCTACGAGCAGTACTTC
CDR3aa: CASSEIIRGRQGFSYEQYF

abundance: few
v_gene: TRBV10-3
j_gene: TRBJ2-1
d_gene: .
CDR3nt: TGTGCCATCAGCCACCCCCTGATCGGGGAGGAGACCAATAACAATGAGCAGTTCTTC
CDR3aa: CAISHPLIGEETNNNEQFF

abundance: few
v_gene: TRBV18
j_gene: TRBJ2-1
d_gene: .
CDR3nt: TGTGCCAGCTCACCACCGGGGCCGAATGAGCAGTTCTTC
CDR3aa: CASSPPGPNEQFF

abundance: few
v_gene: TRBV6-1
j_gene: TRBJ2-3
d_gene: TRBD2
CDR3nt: TGTGCCAGCAGTACGGGGGGCCTACTAGCGGGGCTCACAAATACGCAGTATTTT
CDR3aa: CASSTGGLLAGLTNTQYF

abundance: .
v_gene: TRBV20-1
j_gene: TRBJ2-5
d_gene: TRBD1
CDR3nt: TGCAGTGCTTCCGGGACAGGGGGCCGGGCCGATCAAGAGACCCAGTACTTC
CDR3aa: CSASGTGGRADQETQYF

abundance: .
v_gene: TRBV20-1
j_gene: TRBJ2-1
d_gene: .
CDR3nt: TGCAGTGCTAGTATGGGGGCCTGGGATGAGCAGTTCTTC
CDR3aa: CSASMGAWDEQFF

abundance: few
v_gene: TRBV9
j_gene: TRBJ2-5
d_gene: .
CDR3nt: TGTGCCAGCAGCGTAGCTGGACAGCAAGAGACCCAGTACTTC
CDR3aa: CASSVAGQQETQYF

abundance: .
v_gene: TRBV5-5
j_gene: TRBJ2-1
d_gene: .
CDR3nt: TGTGCCAGCAGCACACAGGGAGGAGGTGAGCAGTTCTTC
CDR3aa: CASSTQGGGEQFF

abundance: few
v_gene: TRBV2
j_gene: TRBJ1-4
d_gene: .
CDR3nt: TGTGCCAGCAGTGACATAGGTCCCCCTGAAAAACTGTTTTTT
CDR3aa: CASSDIGPPEKLFF

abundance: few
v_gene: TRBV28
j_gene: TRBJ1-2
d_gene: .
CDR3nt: TGTGCCAGCAGTTTAGACCGTCCTCTTTCTAACTATGGCTACACCTTC
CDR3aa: CASSLDRPLSNYGYTF

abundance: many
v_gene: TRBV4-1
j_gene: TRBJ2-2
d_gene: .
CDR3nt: TGCGCCAGCAGTCAGGACGGGAACACCGGGGAGCTGTTTTTT
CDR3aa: CASSQDGNTGELFF

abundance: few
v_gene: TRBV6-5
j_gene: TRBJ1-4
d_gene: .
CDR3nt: TGTGCCAGCAGTTTCTGGCAGGGCGGTGAAAAACTGTTTTTT
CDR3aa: CASSFWQGGEKLFF

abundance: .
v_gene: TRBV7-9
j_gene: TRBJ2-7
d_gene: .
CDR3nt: TGTGCCAGCAGTCTCCTAGGCCAGTCTATCTTC
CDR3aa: CASSLLGQSIF

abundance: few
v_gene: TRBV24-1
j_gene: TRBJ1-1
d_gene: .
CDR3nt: TGTGCCACCAGTGATACGGGGGAAGCTTTCTTT
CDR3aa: CATSDTGEAFF

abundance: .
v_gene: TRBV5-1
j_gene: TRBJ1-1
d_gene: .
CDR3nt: TGCGCCAGCAGCAGGCAGAGCCTTATGAACACTGAAGCTTTCTTT
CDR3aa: CASSRQSLMNTEAFF

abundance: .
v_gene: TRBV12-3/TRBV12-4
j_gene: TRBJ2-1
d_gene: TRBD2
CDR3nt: TGTGCCAGCAGTCCTTCTGCGACTAGCGGTGTTGAATACAATGAGCAGTTCTTC
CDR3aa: CASSPSATSGVEYNEQFF

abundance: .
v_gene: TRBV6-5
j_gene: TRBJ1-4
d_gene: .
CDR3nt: TGTGCCAGCAGTTACCGTGGAGGGGGGTTGACGAAACTGTTTTTT
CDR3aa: CASSYRGGGLTKLFF

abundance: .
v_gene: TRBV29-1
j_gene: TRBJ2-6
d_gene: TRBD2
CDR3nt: TGCAGCGCCGCCGGGGGGGCAGGAGGGGCCAACGTCCTGACTTTC
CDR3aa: CSAAGGAGGANVLTF

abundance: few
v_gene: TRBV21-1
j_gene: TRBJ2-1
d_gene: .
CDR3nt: TGTGCCAGCACCTGGGGGGTAGGCTGCAATGAGCAGTTCTTC
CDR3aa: CASTWGVGCNEQFF

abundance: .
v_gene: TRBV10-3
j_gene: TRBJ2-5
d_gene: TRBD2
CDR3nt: TGTGCCATCAGTATGGGGACTAGCGGGACTGGTGTAGAGACCCAGTACTTC
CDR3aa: CAISMGTSGTGVETQYF

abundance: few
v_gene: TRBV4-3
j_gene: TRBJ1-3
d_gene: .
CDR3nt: TGCGCCAGCAGCCAAGATTCCGGCTCTGGAAACACCATATATTTT
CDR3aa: CASSQDSGSGNTIYF

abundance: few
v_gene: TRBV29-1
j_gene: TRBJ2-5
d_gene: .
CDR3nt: TGCAGCGTCCTACAGGGAGTGGTGGAGACCCAGTACTTC
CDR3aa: CSVLQGVVETQYF

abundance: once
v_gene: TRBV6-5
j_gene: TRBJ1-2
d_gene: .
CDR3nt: TGTGCCAGCAGTTATCTCCAGGGCAACTATGGCTACACCTTC
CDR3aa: CASSYLQGNYGYTF

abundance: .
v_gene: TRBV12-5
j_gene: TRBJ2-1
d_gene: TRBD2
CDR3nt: TGTGCTAGTGGTCCCCCCGGGCGGGGGTACAATGAGCAGTTCTTC
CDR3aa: CASGPPGRGYNEQFF

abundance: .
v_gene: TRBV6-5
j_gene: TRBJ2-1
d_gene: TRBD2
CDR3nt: TGTGCCAGCAGTTACTCGGTTGGGGGCGGGGGGGTCGGCAATGAGCAGTTCTTC
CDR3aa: CASSYSVGGGGVGNEQFF

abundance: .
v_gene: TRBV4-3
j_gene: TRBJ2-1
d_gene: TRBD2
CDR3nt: TGCGCCAGCAGCCAAGAACCACTAGCGGGGGTCTACAATGAGCAGTTCTTC
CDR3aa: CASSQEPLAGVYNEQFF

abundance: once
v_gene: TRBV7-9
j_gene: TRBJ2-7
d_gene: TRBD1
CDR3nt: TGTGCCAGCAGCCACCTTGGACAGGGGGGCGAGCAGTACTTC
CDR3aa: CASSHLGQGGEQYF